This section outlines one T cell receptor beta chain sequence together with its context. CDR1 and CDR2 (germline): SGHTA, FQGNSA. There are 13 residues in the CDR3. The V and J ends lost 1 base and 6 bases respectively, with 7 bases between them. Sequencing used immunoSEQ multiplex PCR; TCRdb keeps in-frame clones, though not all of them. In the table there are approximately 51,000 clones, more than 75% of which are singletons. This record belongs to a study of blood T cell repertoires in COVID-19. About the research overall: Sources were T cells, B-cell-depleted T cells, or PBMCs; the material itself was cDNA or gDNA.

The clonotype was recovered from a woman aged 80 or older with COVID-19, enrolled during active disease. Sequenced input: peripheral blood. The chain uses TRBV7-2 and TRBJ1-5; D gene unclear. The DNA for the CDR3 is TGTGCCAGCAGCTTAGGAGCTCCTCAGCCCCAGCATTTT. It is translated as CASSLGAPQPQHF. The full variable domain, its missing parts supplied by reference TRBV7-2 and TRBJ1-5, is GAGVSQSPSNKVTEKGKDVELRCDPISGHTALYWYRQSLGQGLEFLIYFQGNSAPDKSGLPSDRFSAERTGGSVSTLTIQRTQQEDSAVYLCASSLGAPQPQHFGDGTRLSIL.